The present entry profiles one TCR beta chain with its context. The authors loaded approximately 220 ng DNA, about 30,000 T cell genomes, into sorted-subset replicate PCRs. Measured with immunoSEQ multiplex PCR; TCRdb has only the in-frame clones, and not every one. The profile shows about 2,500,000 clones, approximately 92% of them singletons. This record belongs to a study of shared clonotypes between healthy human individuals. The germline V and J ends were trimmed by 7 bases and 4 bases, with 18 bases remaining between them. Germline CDR1 reads SQVTM; CDR2 reads ANQGSEA. There are 14 residues in the CDR3.

The rearrangement uses TRBV29-1 and TRBJ2-3, with a weak D call TRBD2 (5 bases). The TCR was taken from a man aged 18 to 30 in good health. Sequencing was done on a sample of naive CD4+ T cells sorted from blood. Indicated subset: CD45RA+ positively selected. CDR3 nucleotides: TGCAGCGGGGCGGCGGGCCCCGTATCAGATACGCAGTATTTT. It codes for CSGAAGPVSDTQYF.